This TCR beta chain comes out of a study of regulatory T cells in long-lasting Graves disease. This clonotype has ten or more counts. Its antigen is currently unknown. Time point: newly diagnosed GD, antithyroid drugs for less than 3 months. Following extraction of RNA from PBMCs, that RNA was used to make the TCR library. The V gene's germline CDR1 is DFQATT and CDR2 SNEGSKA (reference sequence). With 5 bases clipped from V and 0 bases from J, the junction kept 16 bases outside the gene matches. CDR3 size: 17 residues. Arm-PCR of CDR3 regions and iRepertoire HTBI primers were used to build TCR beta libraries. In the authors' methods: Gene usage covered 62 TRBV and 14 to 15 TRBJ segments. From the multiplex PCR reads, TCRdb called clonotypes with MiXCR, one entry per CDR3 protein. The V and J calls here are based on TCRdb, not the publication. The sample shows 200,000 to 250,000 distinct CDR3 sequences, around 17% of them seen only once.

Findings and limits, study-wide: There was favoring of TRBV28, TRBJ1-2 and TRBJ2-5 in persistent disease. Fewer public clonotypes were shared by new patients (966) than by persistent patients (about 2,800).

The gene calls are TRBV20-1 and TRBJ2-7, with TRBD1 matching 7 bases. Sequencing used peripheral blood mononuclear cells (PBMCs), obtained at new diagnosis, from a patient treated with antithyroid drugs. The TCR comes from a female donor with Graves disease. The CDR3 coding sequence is TGCAGTGCTTCCCCCCGAGGGGGCCAGTGGAGCTCCTACGAGCAGTACTTC. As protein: CSASPRGGQWSSYEQYF.